The sequence of this T cell receptor beta chain was determined in a study of cytomegalovirus exposure and HLA in healthy donors. Notes on the study in general: Associated with cytomegalovirus, according to the listing, were around 170 TCR beta chains. In a later analysis, productive TCRs from donors in an Asian-associated ancestry cluster reportedly carried fewer N-insertions than the cohort mean.

CDR3 length: 16 residues. Per germline, CDR1 SEHNR and CDR2 FQNEAQ (reference sequence). V lost 6 bases, J lost 4 bases, and 22 bases lay in between. The primer mix had 60 Vbeta and 13 Jbeta primers. Only in-frame clones appear in the TCRdb table, and some are missing; sequencing was by immunoSEQ multiplex PCR. The data show 300,000 or so clones, around four fifths seen once. Note on this clone: Its specificity is unknown.

Regarding donors, all were healthy bone marrow donors. Sequenced material: PBMCs. The source of this sequence is a woman aged 40 to 50 in good health and CMV-seropositive. The chain uses TRBV7-9 and TRBJ2-7; D possibly corresponds to TRBD2 (5 bases). CDR3 in DNA: TGTGCCAGCAGTTTCGCCCCCGGTGCGGGTACGTACGAGCAGTACTTC. It encodes CASSFAPGAGTYEQYF.